This section outlines one T cell receptor (beta chain) sequence together with its context. Its antigen is still unknown. The source of the sample is a study of cytomegalovirus exposure and HLA in healthy donors. General observations from the study: A later analysis linked a missense variant in DCLRE1C to the trimming of TCR beta V and J genes.

PCR was performed using 60 Vbeta and 13 Jbeta primers. Sequencing used immunoSEQ multiplex PCR; TCRdb keeps in-frame clones, though not all of them. This sample has some 150,000 clones, with 71% found just once. CDR3 length equals 15 residues. Trimming took 1 base from V and 0 from J, leaving 7 bases between them. Germline V gives CDR1 KGHSH, CDR2 LQKENI. Sample: PBMCs. The J gene is TRBJ2-1, the V gene TRBV18, with D uncertain. This clonotype originated in a woman aged 25-40 years in good health and CMV-seronegative. This CDR3 is CASSPLLASYNEQFF. In DNA form, the CDR3 reads TGTGCCAGCTCACCACTGTTGGCCTCCTACAATGAGCAGTTCTTC.